A selection of T cell receptor beta chains follows, all from one sample in a study of blood T cell repertoires in COVID-19. The repertoire was sequenced with immunoSEQ multiplex PCR; TCRdb's copy has only in-frame clones and lacks some. The data contain 80,000 to 95,000 clones, 88% of them singletons. The sequencing sample was made of peripheral blood. All receptors derive from a man aged 65 to 85 with acute or convalescent COVID-19. The CDR3 runs from the conserved cysteine through the conserved F or W. The D gene is left open where the match is weak. Rows give clone size only sometimes, using once, few, many, or a class for an expanded clone.

v_call: TRBV24-1; clone_size: NA; d_call: NA; j_call: TRBJ1-2; cdr3_aa: CATSDVDSYGYTF; cdr3_nt: TGTGCCACCAGTGACGTGGACAGCTATGGCTACACCTTC
v_call: TRBV6-5; clone_size: NA; d_call: TRBD2; j_call: TRBJ2-1; cdr3_aa: CASSQGLAVLNEQFF; cdr3_nt: TGTGCCAGCAGTCAGGGACTAGCGGTCCTCAATGAGCAGTTCTTC
v_call: TRBV9; clone_size: NA; d_call: TRBD2; j_call: TRBJ2-1; cdr3_aa: CASSVYGGLAGVGVYNEQFF; cdr3_nt: TGTGCCAGCAGCGTATACGGAGGACTAGCGGGAGTTGGGGTTTACAATGAGCAGTTCTTC
v_call: TRBV4-3; clone_size: NA; d_call: NA; j_call: TRBJ2-2; cdr3_aa: CASSQDHYSNTGELFF; cdr3_nt: TGCGCCAGCAGCCAAGATCACTACTCGAACACCGGGGAGCTGTTTTTT
v_call: TRBV24-1; clone_size: NA; d_call: TRBD2; j_call: TRBJ2-1; cdr3_aa: CATGTSVNEQFF; cdr3_nt: TGTGCCACCGGGACTAGCGTGAATGAGCAGTTCTTC
v_call: TRBV7-2; clone_size: NA; d_call: NA; j_call: TRBJ2-2; cdr3_aa: CASSLGLAVGELFF; cdr3_nt: TGTGCCAGCAGCTTAGGGTTAGCGGTGGGGGAGCTGTTTTTT
v_call: TRBV10-2; clone_size: NA; d_call: TRBD1; j_call: TRBJ2-7; cdr3_aa: CASRQIQGVQQYF; cdr3_nt: TGCGCCAGCAGGCAAATTCAGGGGGTTCAGCAGTACTTC
v_call: TRBV2; clone_size: NA; d_call: NA; j_call: TRBJ1-5; cdr3_aa: CASSEAGKTGRGQPQHF; cdr3_nt: TGTGCCAGCAGTGAAGCGGGAAAAACAGGCCGGGGGCAGCCCCAGCATTTT
v_call: TRBV5-1; clone_size: NA; d_call: TRBD1; j_call: TRBJ2-6; cdr3_aa: CASHTGTGPSGANVLTF; cdr3_nt: TGCGCCAGTCATACCGGGACAGGACCCTCTGGGGCCAACGTCCTGACTTTC
v_call: TRBV12-3/TRBV12-4; clone_size: NA; d_call: NA; j_call: TRBJ1-2; cdr3_aa: CASTTEGRYGYTF; cdr3_nt: TGTGCCAGCACCACCGAGGGCCGCTATGGCTACACCTTC
v_call: TRBV27; clone_size: once; d_call: NA; j_call: TRBJ1-5; cdr3_aa: CASWGPGWTQHF; cdr3_nt: TGTGCCAGCTGGGGCCCCGGGTGGACCCAGCATTTT
v_call: TRBV28; clone_size: NA; d_call: TRBD1; j_call: TRBJ1-2; cdr3_aa: CASSSPGTGMNGYTF; cdr3_nt: TGTGCCAGCAGTTCACCCGGGACAGGAATGAATGGCTACACCTTC
v_call: TRBV27; clone_size: NA; d_call: NA; j_call: TRBJ1-3; cdr3_aa: CANPPHQRNSGNTIYF; cdr3_nt: TGTGCCAACCCCCCCCACCAGCGGAACTCTGGAAACACCATATATTTT
v_call: TRBV2; clone_size: NA; d_call: NA; j_call: TRBJ1-3; cdr3_aa: CASSVLAGLGTIYF; cdr3_nt: TGTGCCAGCAGTGTTCTTGCGGGGCTTGGCACCATATATTTT
v_call: TRBV5-1; clone_size: NA; d_call: NA; j_call: TRBJ1-2; cdr3_aa: CASSLSGNGYTF; cdr3_nt: TGCGCCAGCAGCTTGTCCGGTAATGGCTACACCTTC
v_call: TRBV29-1; clone_size: NA; d_call: TRBD1; j_call: TRBJ1-1; cdr3_aa: CSVQGVMNTEAFF; cdr3_nt: TGCAGCGTCCAGGGGGTGATGAACACTGAAGCTTTCTTT
v_call: TRBV3-1/TRBV3-2; clone_size: NA; d_call: TRBD1; j_call: TRBJ2-5; cdr3_aa: CASSPGTAQETQYF; cdr3_nt: TGTGCCAGCAGCCCCGGGACAGCACAAGAGACCCAGTACTTC
v_call: TRBV5-4; clone_size: few; d_call: TRBD2; j_call: TRBJ2-3; cdr3_aa: CASQSAGGTDTQYF; cdr3_nt: TGTGCCAGCCAGAGCGCGGGGGGCACAGATACGCAGTATTTT
v_call: TRBV5-4; clone_size: once; d_call: TRBD2; j_call: TRBJ2-1; cdr3_aa: CASSNRLARSYNEQFF; cdr3_nt: TGTGCCAGCAGCAACAGACTAGCGCGTTCCTACAATGAGCAGTTCTTC
v_call: TRBV5-1; clone_size: NA; d_call: TRBD1; j_call: TRBJ1-3; cdr3_aa: CASSEPQGAAGNTIYF; cdr3_nt: TGCGCCAGCAGCGAACCACAGGGGGCAGCTGGAAACACCATATATTTT
v_call: TRBV28; clone_size: NA; d_call: NA; j_call: TRBJ2-6; cdr3_aa: CASRSGSGANVLTF; cdr3_nt: TGTGCCAGCAGGAGCGGCTCTGGGGCCAACGTCCTGACTTTC
v_call: TRBV3-1/TRBV3-2; clone_size: NA; d_call: NA; j_call: TRBJ2-4; cdr3_aa: CASSDGEAKNIQYF; cdr3_nt: TGTGCCAGCAGTGACGGGGAAGCCAAAAACATTCAGTACTTC
v_call: TRBV9; clone_size: NA; d_call: TRBD1; j_call: TRBJ1-6; cdr3_aa: CASSFGQGDSPLHF; cdr3_nt: TGTGCCAGCAGCTTTGGACAGGGGGATTCACCCCTCCACTTT
v_call: TRBV11-2; clone_size: NA; d_call: TRBD1; j_call: TRBJ2-5; cdr3_aa: CASSLNWGQHQETQYF; cdr3_nt: TGTGCCAGCAGCTTAAATTGGGGACAGCACCAAGAGACCCAGTACTTC
v_call: TRBV30; clone_size: NA; d_call: NA; j_call: TRBJ2-2; cdr3_aa: CAWSPLNTGELFF; cdr3_nt: TGTGCCTGGAGCCCTTTGAACACCGGGGAGCTGTTTTTT
v_call: TRBV15; clone_size: NA; d_call: TRBD1; j_call: TRBJ2-7; cdr3_aa: CATSRPTGGSSEQYF; cdr3_nt: TGTGCCACCAGCAGACCCACAGGGGGAAGCTCCGAGCAGTACTTC
v_call: TRBV27; clone_size: NA; d_call: NA; j_call: TRBJ2-2; cdr3_aa: CASSWALAGELFF; cdr3_nt: TGTGCCAGCAGCTGGGCGTTGGCCGGGGAGCTGTTTTTT
v_call: TRBV5-1; clone_size: NA; d_call: NA; j_call: TRBJ1-2; cdr3_aa: CASSLARGGYGYTF; cdr3_nt: TGCGCCAGCAGCTTGGCCCGCGGCGGCTATGGCTACACCTTC
v_call: TRBV7-2; clone_size: NA; d_call: NA; j_call: TRBJ2-3; cdr3_aa: CASSLQVFRVVGTDTQYF; cdr3_nt: TGTGCCAGCAGCCTCCAAGTTTTCAGGGTGGTGGGCACAGATACGCAGTATTTT
v_call: TRBV30; clone_size: NA; d_call: NA; j_call: TRBJ1-1; cdr3_aa: CAWSLGSFSPIMNTEAFF; cdr3_nt: TGTGCCTGGAGCCTAGGCTCATTTTCCCCCATCATGAACACTGAAGCTTTCTTT
v_call: TRBV18; clone_size: NA; d_call: NA; j_call: TRBJ1-1; cdr3_aa: CASSAHKNTEAFF; cdr3_nt: TGTGCCAGCTCCGCACACAAAAACACTGAAGCTTTCTTT
v_call: TRBV5-1; clone_size: NA; d_call: TRBD1; j_call: TRBJ1-2; cdr3_aa: CASSLEGGKNYGYTF; cdr3_nt: TGCGCCAGCAGCTTGGAAGGGGGCAAGAACTATGGCTACACCTTC
v_call: TRBV6-2/TRBV6-3; clone_size: NA; d_call: TRBD2; j_call: TRBJ2-7; cdr3_aa: CASSLVAGAYEQYF; cdr3_nt: TGTGCCAGCAGTCTCGTAGCGGGAGCCTACGAGCAGTACTTC
v_call: TRBV2; clone_size: NA; d_call: NA; j_call: TRBJ1-6; cdr3_aa: CASRRERNSPLHF; cdr3_nt: TGTGCCAGCAGGAGGGAACGGAATTCACCCCTCCACTTT
v_call: TRBV24-1; clone_size: once; d_call: TRBD2; j_call: TRBJ2-7; cdr3_aa: CATSDPAATSDEQYF; cdr3_nt: TGTGCCACCAGTGACCCGGCGGCGACTAGCGACGAGCAGTACTTC
v_call: TRBV28; clone_size: NA; d_call: TRBD1; j_call: TRBJ1-2; cdr3_aa: CASTTIRQGGGYTF; cdr3_nt: TGTGCCAGCACTACCATTCGACAGGGGGGAGGCTACACCTTC
v_call: TRBV6-2/TRBV6-3; clone_size: NA; d_call: NA; j_call: TRBJ1-2; cdr3_aa: CASSSSWGLSGYTF; cdr3_nt: TGTGCCAGCAGTTCCTCGTGGGGGCTTTCTGGCTACACCTTC
v_call: TRBV28; clone_size: NA; d_call: TRBD2; j_call: TRBJ2-2; cdr3_aa: CASSLAGLVNTGELFF; cdr3_nt: TGTGCCAGCAGTTTGGCAGGACTAGTAAACACCGGGGAGCTGTTTTTT
v_call: TRBV14; clone_size: NA; d_call: TRBD2; j_call: TRBJ2-3; cdr3_aa: CASSHLPGLAGDTQYF; cdr3_nt: TGTGCCAGCAGCCACCTCCCGGGCCTAGCGGGAGATACGCAGTATTTT
v_call: TRBV5-1; clone_size: NA; d_call: TRBD1; j_call: TRBJ1-6; cdr3_aa: CASSPDRGFYNSPLHF; cdr3_nt: TGCGCCAGCAGCCCGGACAGGGGGTTCTATAATTCACCCCTCCACTTT
v_call: TRBV29-1; clone_size: NA; d_call: NA; j_call: TRBJ1-1; cdr3_aa: CSVGRGTEAFF; cdr3_nt: TGCAGCGTTGGAAGGGGCACTGAAGCTTTCTTT
v_call: TRBV27; clone_size: NA; d_call: NA; j_call: TRBJ1-4; cdr3_aa: CASSLGGVGNEKLFF; cdr3_nt: TGTGCCAGCAGTTTAGGGGGCGTGGGGAATGAAAAACTGTTTTTT
v_call: TRBV6-5; clone_size: once; d_call: TRBD1; j_call: TRBJ2-7; cdr3_aa: CASSALSQGAYEQYF; cdr3_nt: TGTGCCAGCAGCGCACTCTCACAGGGGGCCTACGAGCAGTACTTC
v_call: TRBV13; clone_size: NA; d_call: TRBD2; j_call: TRBJ2-3; cdr3_aa: CASSRKLASGGTDTQYF; cdr3_nt: TGTGCCAGCAGCCGAAAACTCGCTAGCGGGGGAACAGATACGCAGTATTTT
v_call: TRBV7-9; clone_size: NA; d_call: TRBD1; j_call: TRBJ1-5; cdr3_aa: CASSLGAGGLSNQPQHF; cdr3_nt: TGTGCCAGCAGCTTAGGGGCAGGGGGCCTGAGCAATCAGCCCCAGCATTTT
v_call: TRBV3-1/TRBV3-2; clone_size: NA; d_call: NA; j_call: TRBJ2-2; cdr3_aa: CASSQISPGELFF; cdr3_nt: TGTGCCAGCAGCCAAATTTCTCCCGGGGAGCTGTTTTTT
v_call: TRBV5-4; clone_size: NA; d_call: TRBD2; j_call: TRBJ2-5; cdr3_aa: CASSFGLAGEETQYF; cdr3_nt: TGTGCCAGCAGCTTCGGACTAGCGGGGGAAGAGACCCAGTACTTC
v_call: TRBV11-2; clone_size: NA; d_call: TRBD1; j_call: TRBJ1-1; cdr3_aa: CASSLDRGEAFF; cdr3_nt: TGTGCCAGCAGCTTGGACAGGGGGGAAGCTTTCTTT